This note documents a single T cell receptor (beta chain) sequence. This sample stems from a study of blood T cell repertoires in COVID-19. For the study at large: The origin of the acute and convalescent COVID-19 samples was the United States, Italy and Spain. Sources were T cells, B-cell-depleted T cells, or PBMCs; the material itself was cDNA or gDNA.

As originally analysed: Amplification of reference gene primers provided the estimated nucleated cell counts. Method: immunoSEQ multiplex PCR; TCRdb's copy keeps in-frame clones and lacks some. V, J and clone size are those of that table, while D and trimming were read from the DNA. Among fewer than 55,000 clones listed, approximately 85% were seen once. The material sequenced was peripheral blood. The origin of this receptor is a woman aged 60-75 years with acute or convalescent COVID-19.

This CDR3 is CASRETYTGELFF. In DNA, the CDR3 is TGCGCCAGCAGGGAGACTTACACCGGGGAGCTGTTTTTT. V usage is TRBV5-1 and J usage is TRBJ2-2, with no clear D. V lost 5 bases and J 3 bases, leaving 8 bases between the germline ends. This CDR3 is 13 amino acids long. Per germline, CDR1 SGHRS and CDR2 YFSETQ.